This T cell receptor (beta chain) is drawn from a study of T-cell memory formation after mild COVID-19. TCRdb reanalysed the 5' RACE reads using MiXCR and keeps one entry per CDR3 protein. This sample has about 540,000 distinct CDR3 sequences; about a fifth occur once, and the top ten carry under 15%. V trimming: 6 bases; J trimming: 6 bases; junction bases outside the gene matches: 5. In germline, CDR1 is MNHEY, CDR2 SMNVEV (reference sequence). The CDR3 totals 13 residues. The receptor was derived from an adult woman who had mild COVID-19 (a few samples of this study predate the infection). Cell type and time point are not known. The V call is TRBV27, the J call TRBJ2-7; 10 bases align to TRBD2. The material sequenced was PBMCs or a T cell subset sorted from them (not recorded which). This chain's CDR3 is CASRSAGGPEQYF. CDR3 DNA: TGTGCCAGCAGGTCAGCGGGGGGGCCCGAGCAGTACTTC.